What follows are 6 T cell receptor beta chains derived from one specimen sequenced in a study of blood T cell repertoires in COVID-19. Profiled with immunoSEQ multiplex PCR; TCRdb holds only in-frame clones, not every one. The repertoire holds some 700,000 clones, with 85% to 90% as singletons. Sequences were obtained from peripheral blood. The receptors were gathered from a woman younger than 30 with acute or convalescent COVID-19.

The chain joins TRBV9 to TRBJ2-2, with 7 nucleotides matching TRBD2. The CDR3 has 16 residues. Looked up from germline, CDR1 is SGDLS and CDR2 is YYNGEE. V trimming: 4 bases; J trimming: 4 bases; junction bases outside the gene matches: 10. The CDR3 DNA reads TGTGCCAGCAGCCCTGGACTAGTCGGCGTCACCGGGGAGCTGTTTTTT. It codes for CASSPGLVGVTGELFF.

The V and J genes are TRBV7-2 and TRBJ2-2, with D perhaps matching TRBD2 (6 bases). The CDR3 spans 18 residues. Germline V CDR1 and CDR2: SGHTA, FQGNSA. Between the trimmed V and J ends, which lost 1 base and 4 bases, there was a span of 19 bases. The CDR3 is CASSLVGWASAGTGELFF. The CDR3 nucleotides are TGTGCCAGCAGCTTAGTGGGGTGGGCATCAGCGGGCACCGGGGAGCTGTTTTTT.

The rearrangement links TRBV6-2 or TRBV6-3 to TRBJ2-7; weak D call: TRBD1 (5 bases). Germline CDR1 is MNHEY and CDR2 is SVGEGT. The CDR3 sequence is 14 residues long. V was pared by 4 bases and J by 5 bases, with 15 bases between. The CDR3 protein is CASSSTDQTDEQYF. CDR3 nucleotide sequence: TGTGCCAGCAGTTCGACAGATCAGACGGACGAGCAGTACTTC.

The chain carries TRBV19 and TRBJ2-2, with a possible D match to TRBD2 (5 bases). Per germline, CDR1 LNHDA and CDR2 SQIVND (reference sequence). The V end was cut by 9 bases, the J end by 4 bases, with 18 bases between. The CDR3 runs to 15 residues. The chain's CDR3 is CASRLPGILTGELFF. CDR3 coding DNA: TGTGCCAGCCGGCTCCCGGGGATCCTCACCGGGGAGCTGTTTTTT.

This clone was observed once. The CDR3 DNA sequence: TGTGCCAGCTCACCAACGTGGGGGGACACTGAAGCTTTCTTT. Protein sequence: CASSPTWGDTEAFF. This chain uses TRBV18 with TRBJ1-1, with a weak D call TRBD1 (5 bases). Germline CDR1 and CDR2: KGHSH and LQKENI. This CDR3 is built from 14 residues. Trimming shortened V by 2 bases and J by 3 bases, and 10 bases separated the two germline ends.

This clone was detected a few times. V gene TRBV30 combines with J gene TRBJ1-1; D is ambiguous. CDR1 and CDR2 from the germline V gene are GTSNPN and SVGIG (reference sequence). Trimming removed 0 bases from V and 1 base from J, with 6 bases in between. The CDR3 spans 13 residues. CDR3 residues: CAWSVLKNTEAFF. Written as DNA, the CDR3 is TGTGCCTGGAGTGTACTTAAGAACACTGAAGCTTTCTTT.